Here is one TCR beta chain with its context. The antigen is not known. These data originate in a study of T cell responses to AZD1222 COVID-19 vaccine. Study results and caveats: The study found Spike-specific TCR breadth and depth rose after two AZD1222 doses. Most donors were white British, females outnumbered males, and clonal diversity was possibly underestimated.

V dropped 6 bases and J dropped 10; count of bases not matched to a gene: 11. Germline CDR1 reads LNHDA; CDR2 reads SQIVND (reference sequence). The CDR3 totals 14 residues. Clones were read by immunoSEQ multiplex PCR, and TCRdb kept only the in-frame ones, dropping some. The table has some 120,000 clones, around 90% seen once. This chain links TRBV19 with TRBJ2-3; 9 bases are a match to TRBD1. The sequence was collected from an adult in good health. The sample here was peripheral blood, taken on day 0 of MenACWY control vaccination. CDR3: CASSRRDRVLPQYF. CDR3 nucleotide sequence: TGTGCCAGTAGCCGGAGGGACAGGGTCTTGCCGCAGTATTTT.